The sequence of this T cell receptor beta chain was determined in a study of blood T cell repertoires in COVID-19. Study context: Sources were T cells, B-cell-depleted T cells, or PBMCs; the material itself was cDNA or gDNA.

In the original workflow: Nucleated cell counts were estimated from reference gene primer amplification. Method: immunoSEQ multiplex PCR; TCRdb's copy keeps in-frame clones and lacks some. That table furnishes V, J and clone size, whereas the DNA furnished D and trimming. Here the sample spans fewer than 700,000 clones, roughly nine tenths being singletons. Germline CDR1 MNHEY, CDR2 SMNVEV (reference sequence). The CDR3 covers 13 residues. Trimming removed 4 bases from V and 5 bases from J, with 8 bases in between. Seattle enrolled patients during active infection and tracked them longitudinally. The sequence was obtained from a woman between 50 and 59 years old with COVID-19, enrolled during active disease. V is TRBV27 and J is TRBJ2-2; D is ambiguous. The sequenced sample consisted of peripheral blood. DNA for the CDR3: TGTGCCAGCAGTTCCAGGCGAACCGGGGAGCTGTTTTTT. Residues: CASSSRRTGELFF.